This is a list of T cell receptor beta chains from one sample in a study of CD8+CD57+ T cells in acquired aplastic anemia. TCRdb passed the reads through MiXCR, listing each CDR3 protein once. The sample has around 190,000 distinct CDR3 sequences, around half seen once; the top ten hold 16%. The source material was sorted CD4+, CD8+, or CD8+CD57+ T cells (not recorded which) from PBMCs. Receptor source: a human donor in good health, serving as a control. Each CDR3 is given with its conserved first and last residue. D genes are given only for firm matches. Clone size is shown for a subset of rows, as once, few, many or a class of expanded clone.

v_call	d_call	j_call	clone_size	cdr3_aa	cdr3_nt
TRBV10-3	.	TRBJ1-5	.	CAISQGDQPQHF	TGTGCCATCAGCCAGGGAGATCAGCCCCAGCATTTT
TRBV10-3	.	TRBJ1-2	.	CAISEDKANYGYTF	TGTGCCATCAGTGAGGACAAAGCTAACTATGGCTACACCTTC
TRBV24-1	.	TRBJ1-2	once	CATSDSSSYTF	TGTGCCACCAGTGACAGTTCAAGCTACACCTTC
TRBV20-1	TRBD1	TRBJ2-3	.	CSARADRGPDTQYF	TGCAGTGCTAGAGCCGACAGGGGGCCAGATACGCAGTATTTT
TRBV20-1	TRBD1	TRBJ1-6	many	CSATKTGIDSPLHF	TGCAGTGCTACCAAGACAGGGATTGATTCACCCCTCCACTTT
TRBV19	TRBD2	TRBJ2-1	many	CASSRTSGTYNEQFF	TGTGCCAGTAGCCGGACTAGCGGGACCTACAATGAGCAGTTCTTC
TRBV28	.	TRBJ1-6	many	CASSPAGAGSSPLHF	TGTGCCAGCAGTCCCGCAGGGGCTGGAAGTTCACCCCTCCACTTT
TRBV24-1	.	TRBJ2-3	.	CATSGAGTDTQYF	TGTGCCACGTCGGGGGCCGGGACAGATACGCAGTATTTT
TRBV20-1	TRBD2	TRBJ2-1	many	CSAGGGSSYNEQFF	TGCAGTGCCGGCGGCGGGAGCTCCTACAATGAGCAGTTCTTC
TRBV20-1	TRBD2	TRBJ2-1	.	CSARDRGGSSMETQFF	TGCAGTGCTAGAGATCGGGGCGGGAGCTCCATGGAGACCCAGTTCTTC
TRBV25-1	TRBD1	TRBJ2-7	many	CASIVAGGYEQYF	TGTGCCAGCATCGTGGCAGGGGGCTACGAGCAGTACTTC
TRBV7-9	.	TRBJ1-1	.	CASIDRTTEAFF	TGTGCCAGCATTGACAGGACGACTGAAGCTTTCTTT
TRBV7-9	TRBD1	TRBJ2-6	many	CASSFGTGPSSGANVLTF	TGTGCCAGCAGCTTCGGGACAGGGCCTTCCTCTGGGGCCAACGTCCTGACTTTC
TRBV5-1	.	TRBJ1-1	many	CASSLGGGTEAFF	TGTGCCAGCAGCTTAGGGGGAGGGACTGAAGCTTTCTTT
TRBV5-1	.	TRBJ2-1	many	CASSLEGRMGYNEQFF	TGCGCCAGCAGCTTGGAAGGGAGGATGGGATACAATGAGCAGTTCTTC
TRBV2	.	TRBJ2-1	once	CACSASGGDFYEQFF	.
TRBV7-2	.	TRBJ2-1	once	CASSLSERSYNEQFF	TGTGCCAGCAGCTTAAGCGAGAGGTCCTACAATGAGCAGTTCTTC
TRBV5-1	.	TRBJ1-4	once	CASSLAGRIDEKLFF	TGCGCCAGCAGCTTAGCAGGACGGATTGATGAAAAACTGTTTTTT
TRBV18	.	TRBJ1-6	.	CASSPSIGDNSPLHF	TGTGCCAGCTCACCTTCGATAGGGGATAATTCACCCCTCCACTTT
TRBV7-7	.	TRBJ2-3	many	CASSLGPTGDTQYF	TGTGCTAGCAGCTTAGGACCCACAGGGGATACGCAGTATTTT
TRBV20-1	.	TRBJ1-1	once	CSARAHLQSTERAFF	TGCAGTGCTAGAGCCCACCTACAGAGTACGGAAAGGGCTTTCTTT
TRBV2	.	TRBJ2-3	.	CASSGRSSPDTQYF	TGTGCCAGCAGTGGAAGGTCTAGCCCAGATACGCAGTATTTT
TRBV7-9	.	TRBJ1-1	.	CASSSPGGNTEAFF	TGTGCCAGCAGCTCCCCCGGGGGGAACACTGAAGCTTTCTTT
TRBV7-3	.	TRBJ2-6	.	CASGLGGANVLTF	TGTGCCAGCGGCCTCGGAGGGGCCAACGTCCTGACTTTC
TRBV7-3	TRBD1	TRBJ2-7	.	CASTSPQGAGSYEQYF	TGTGCCAGTACCAGCCCTCAGGGGGCTGGGTCCTACGAGCAGTACTTC
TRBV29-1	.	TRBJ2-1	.	CSARAGQRSYNEQFF	TGCAGCGCCAGGGCGGGACAACGCTCCTACAATGAGCAGTTCTTC
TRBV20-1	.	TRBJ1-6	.	CSATRSNSPLHF	TGCAGTGCTACCCGATCGAATTCACCCCTCCACTTT
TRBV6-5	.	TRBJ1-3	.	CASSVGGWWNTRYF	TGTGCCAGCAGCGTCGGGGGGTGGTGGAACACCAGATATTTT
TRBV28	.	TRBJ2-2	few	CASRGGGSPPTNTGELFF	TGTGCCAGCCGAGGGGGGGGCAGCCCTCCTACGAACACCGGGGAGCTGTTTTTT
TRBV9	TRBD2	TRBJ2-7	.	CASSVASGGNEQYF	TGTGCCAGCAGCGTAGCCAGCGGGGGCAACGAGCAGTACTTC
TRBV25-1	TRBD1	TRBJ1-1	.	CASRQGDTEAFF	TGTGCCAGCAGACAGGGGGACACTGAAGCTTTCTTT
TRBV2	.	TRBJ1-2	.	CASSALGWGRDYGYTF	TGTGCCAGCAGTGCCCTTGGTTGGGGGCGGGACTATGGCTACACCTTC
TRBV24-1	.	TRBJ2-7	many	CATKFLIRDTNYEQYF	TGTGCCACCAAATTTCTCATCCGAGACACAAATTACGAGCAGTACTTC